This T cell receptor (beta chain) derives from a study of blood T cell repertoires in COVID-19. About the study: Italy, Spain and the United States were the sources of the convalescent and acute COVID-19 samples.

Measured with immunoSEQ multiplex PCR; TCRdb has only the in-frame clones, and not every one. The sample has 300,000 to 400,000 clones, about nine tenths seen once. Germline lookup yields CDR1 WNHNN and CDR2 SYGVQD (reference sequence). CDR3 length equals 15 residues. Trimming cost V 3 bases and J 2 bases, with 13 bases left between them. Adults between roughly 18 and 90 years of age took part from under 30 US areas. Cohort placement rested on clinical history that participants reported themselves. All recovered Cohort 3 donors got two negative PCRs, got clearance, or saw symptom resolution. The TCR comes from a man in his sixties who had recovered from COVID-19. Sequences were obtained from PBMCs or T cells enriched from blood (not recorded which). The chain has TRBV10-1 and TRBJ1-1, with a tentative D call TRBD1 (6 bases). The CDR3 nucleotides are TGCGCCAGCAGTGAAACGGGACAAGGAAACACTGAAGCTTTCTTT. Translation: CASSETGQGNTEAFF.